Here is one T cell receptor (beta chain) with its context. The antigen is undetermined. This record belongs to a study of T cells after yellow fever vaccination. Study at large: For low cell numbers, libraries were made with SMART-Seq v4 Ultra Low Input. Study outcomes and limitations: By day 5 rather than day 15, the secondary response had peaked, though it was weaker. Reappearing after the booster were most of the clones from primary vaccination (almost 97% CD4, approximately 88% CD8).

TCR cDNA, made by 5'RACE template switching, carried an added universal primer site and UMIs. Each CDR3 protein gets one entry after TCRdb re-called the 5' RACE reads with MiXCR. Among 200,000 to 300,000 distinct CDR3 sequences listed, around 13% were seen once. Trimming left V 4 bases short and J 0 bases short, with 10 bases between. This CDR3 spans 15 amino acids. The V and J genes are TRBV12-3 or TRBV12-4 and TRBJ1-5, with TRBD1 as a possible D gene (6 bases). The clonotype was recovered from a young man who received the YFV17D yellow fever vaccine. The sample here was CD4+ T cells sorted from PBMCs, taken 45 days after the yellow fever booster vaccination. The CDR3 region has the DNA TGTGCCAGCAGTTCCGGGACACCTAGCAATCAGCCCCAGCATTTT. Translation gives CASSSGTPSNQPQHF.